These T cell receptor beta chains were read from a single sample in a study of PD-L1 blockade in urothelial cancer. TCRdb's table, derived via immunoSEQ multiplex PCR, lists solely in-frame clones and lacks some. The sample contains 50,000 to 55,000 clones, about 86% of which appear only once. Material: PBMCs, obtained around atezolizumab (anti-PD-L1) treatment. The receptors originated from a man aged 60 to 75 with urothelial cancer. CDR3s include the opening cysteine and the closing phenylalanine or tryptophan. Fields, in order: J gene, D gene, V gene, clone size, CDR3 protein, CDR3 DNA. D genes are given only for firm matches. Clone sizes are given selectively: once, few, many, or a class where the clone is expanded.

j_call: TRBJ2-2
d_call: TRBD2
v_call: TRBV5-4
clone_size: -
cdr3_aa: CASSLNAGRGMHWELFF
cdr3_nt: TGTGCCAGCAGCCTCAATGCGGGGCGGGGGATGCACTGGGAGCTGTTTTTT

j_call: TRBJ1-2
d_call: -
v_call: TRBV5-1
clone_size: once
cdr3_aa: CASSWGPGANYGYTF
cdr3_nt: TGCGCCAGCAGCTGGGGGCCAGGGGCTAACTATGGCTACACCTTC

j_call: TRBJ2-1
d_call: -
v_call: TRBV2
clone_size: -
cdr3_aa: CASSEEKGRTEQFF
cdr3_nt: TGTGCCAGCAGTGAGGAGAAGGGTCGGACAGAGCAGTTCTTC

j_call: TRBJ2-2
d_call: -
v_call: TRBV10-3
clone_size: -
cdr3_aa: CAISANTGELFF
cdr3_nt: TGTGCCATCAGTGCTAACACCGGGGAGCTGTTTTTT

j_call: TRBJ1-5
d_call: TRBD1
v_call: TRBV7-9
clone_size: -
cdr3_aa: CASSIGQAQHF
cdr3_nt: TGTGCCAGCAGCATTGGACAGGCCCAGCATTTT

j_call: TRBJ2-7
d_call: TRBD1
v_call: TRBV29-1
clone_size: -
cdr3_aa: CSVEDRQGRTYEQYF
cdr3_nt: TGCAGCGTTGAGGACCGACAGGGGAGGACCTACGAGCAGTACTTC

j_call: TRBJ1-1
d_call: -
v_call: TRBV30
clone_size: -
cdr3_aa: CAWSVGRGTEAFF
cdr3_nt: TGTGCCTGGAGTGTCGGGCGGGGTACTGAAGCTTTCTTT

j_call: TRBJ1-2
d_call: -
v_call: TRBV19
clone_size: once
cdr3_aa: CASSIRGSPNYGYTF
cdr3_nt: TGTGCCAGTAGTATCCGTGGGAGTCCCAACTATGGCTACACCTTC

j_call: TRBJ1-2
d_call: -
v_call: TRBV19
clone_size: -
cdr3_aa: CASSIVQGLYYGYTF
cdr3_nt: TGTGCCAGTAGTATCGTTCAGGGGCTTTACTATGGCTACACCTTC

j_call: TRBJ1-2
d_call: TRBD1
v_call: TRBV7-9
clone_size: -
cdr3_aa: CASSPRMTGSNGYTF
cdr3_nt: TGTGCCAGCAGCCCCCGGATGACAGGGAGTAATGGCTACACCTTC

j_call: TRBJ2-7
d_call: TRBD2
v_call: TRBV5-1
clone_size: -
cdr3_aa: CASSPGTSGRLNYEQYF
cdr3_nt: TGCGCCAGCAGCCCCGGGACTAGCGGGAGGCTTAACTACGAGCAGTACTTC

j_call: TRBJ2-7
d_call: TRBD2
v_call: TRBV14
clone_size: -
cdr3_aa: CASSPYATSGKSYEQYF
cdr3_nt: TGTGCCAGCAGCCCCTATGCTACTAGCGGGAAATCCTACGAGCAGTACTTC

j_call: TRBJ1-4
d_call: TRBD1
v_call: TRBV29-1
clone_size: once
cdr3_aa: CSVGRQGEKLFF
cdr3_nt: TGCAGCGTGGGGAGACAGGGAGAAAAACTGTTTTTT

j_call: TRBJ2-7
d_call: TRBD1
v_call: TRBV5-6
clone_size: once
cdr3_aa: CASSSDREFEQYF
cdr3_nt: TGTGCCAGCAGCTCGGACAGGGAGTTCGAGCAGTACTTC

j_call: TRBJ2-3
d_call: -
v_call: TRBV7-9
clone_size: -
cdr3_aa: CASSLSGITDTQYF
cdr3_nt: TGTGCCAGCAGCTTATCGGGAATCACAGATACGCAGTATTTT

j_call: TRBJ2-2
d_call: -
v_call: TRBV6-1
clone_size: -
cdr3_aa: CASSLDGRGAGELFF
cdr3_nt: TGTGCCAGCAGTCTCGATGGCAGGGGGGCCGGGGAGCTGTTTTTT

j_call: TRBJ2-3
d_call: TRBD2
v_call: TRBV19
clone_size: -
cdr3_aa: CASSIRLAGGSTDTQYF
cdr3_nt: TGTGCCAGTAGTATCCGGCTAGCGGGAGGGAGCACAGATACGCAGTATTTT

j_call: TRBJ1-2
d_call: TRBD1
v_call: TRBV5-1
clone_size: -
cdr3_aa: CASSLGGTDYGYTF
cdr3_nt: TGCGCCAGCAGCCTTGGGGGGACAGACTATGGCTACACCTTC

j_call: TRBJ1-5
d_call: -
v_call: TRBV5-1
clone_size: few
cdr3_aa: CASSLEAGNVQPQHF
cdr3_nt: TGCGCCAGCAGCTTGGAGGCAGGGAACGTTCAGCCCCAGCATTTT

j_call: TRBJ2-7
d_call: TRBD2
v_call: TRBV5-6
clone_size: -
cdr3_aa: CASSLRSSGSRSF
cdr3_nt: TGTGCCAGCAGCTTGAGGTCTAGCGGGAGTCGGTCCTTC

j_call: TRBJ2-6
d_call: TRBD1
v_call: TRBV9
clone_size: -
cdr3_aa: CASSRDRGGSGANVLTF
cdr3_nt: TGTGCCAGCAGCCGCGACAGGGGAGGCTCTGGGGCCAACGTCCTGACTTTC

j_call: TRBJ2-5
d_call: -
v_call: TRBV7-3
clone_size: -
cdr3_aa: CASSLIGRQGQETQYF
cdr3_nt: TGTGCCAGCAGCTTAATTGGGCGCCAGGGCCAAGAGACCCAGTACTTC

j_call: TRBJ2-1
d_call: -
v_call: TRBV20-1
clone_size: -
cdr3_aa: CSARSSVEQFF
cdr3_nt: TGCAGTGCTAGATCTAGCGTTGAGCAGTTCTTC

j_call: TRBJ1-1
d_call: TRBD1
v_call: TRBV18
clone_size: -
cdr3_aa: CASSTRGLVAEAFF
cdr3_nt: TGTGCCAGCTCAACCAGGGGGTTGGTGGCTGAAGCTTTCTTT

j_call: TRBJ2-7
d_call: TRBD2
v_call: TRBV25-1
clone_size: -
cdr3_aa: CASSTSGSPRVKQYF
cdr3_nt: TGTGCCAGCTCAACTAGCGGGAGCCCTAGGGTAAAGCAGTACTTC

j_call: TRBJ2-2
d_call: -
v_call: TRBV7-2
clone_size: -
cdr3_aa: CASSLRQVMTGELFF
cdr3_nt: TGTGCCAGCAGCTTACGGCAGGTTATGACCGGGGAGCTGTTTTTT

j_call: TRBJ1-1
d_call: -
v_call: TRBV6-1
clone_size: -
cdr3_aa: CASSEGRSTNTEAFF
cdr3_nt: TGTGCCAGCAGTGAAGGGCGGAGTACGAACACTGAAGCTTTCTTT

j_call: TRBJ1-6
d_call: TRBD1
v_call: TRBV27
clone_size: -
cdr3_aa: CASTRNAGTVNSPLHF
cdr3_nt: TGTGCCAGCACTCGAAATGCCGGGACAGTGAATTCACCCCTCCACTTT

j_call: TRBJ1-1
d_call: -
v_call: TRBV29-1
clone_size: -
cdr3_aa: CSVEGLVANTEAFF
cdr3_nt: TGCAGCGTTGAAGGGCTGGTCGCGAACACTGAAGCTTTCTTT

j_call: TRBJ1-6
d_call: TRBD1
v_call: TRBV27
clone_size: -
cdr3_aa: CASSLGTGNSPLHF
cdr3_nt: TGTGCCAGCAGTTTAGGGACAGGGAATTCACCCCTCCACTTT

j_call: TRBJ1-4
d_call: -
v_call: TRBV19
clone_size: once
cdr3_aa: CASSLRLADSQATNEKLFF
cdr3_nt: TGTGCCAGTAGTCTAAGACTAGCCGATAGCCAGGCAACTAATGAAAAACTGTTTTTT

j_call: TRBJ1-1
d_call: -
v_call: TRBV5-5
clone_size: -
cdr3_aa: CASSQTPNTEAFF
cdr3_nt: TGTGCCAGCAGCCAAACACCGAACACTGAAGCTTTCTTT

j_call: TRBJ2-5
d_call: -
v_call: TRBV6-5
clone_size: -
cdr3_aa: CASNRDKTQYF
cdr3_nt: TGTGCCAGCAACAGGGACAAGACCCAGTACTTC

j_call: TRBJ1-4
d_call: -
v_call: TRBV6-5
clone_size: -
cdr3_aa: CASSRDETNEKLFF
cdr3_nt: TGTGCCAGCAGTCGGGATGAAACTAATGAAAAACTGTTTTTT

j_call: TRBJ2-2
d_call: TRBD1
v_call: TRBV6-6
clone_size: -
cdr3_aa: CASFTGQGAPAGELFF
cdr3_nt: TGTGCCAGCTTTACGGGGCAGGGGGCTCCCGCCGGGGAGCTGTTTTTT

j_call: TRBJ2-5
d_call: -
v_call: TRBV7-2
clone_size: -
cdr3_aa: CASTVSGEETQYF
cdr3_nt: TGTGCCAGCACCGTTTCGGGGGAGGAGACCCAGTACTTC

j_call: TRBJ2-4
d_call: -
v_call: TRBV2
clone_size: -
cdr3_aa: CASSLQEPVGNIQYF
cdr3_nt: TGTGCCAGCAGCCTACAAGAACCTGTGGGCAACATTCAGTACTTC

j_call: TRBJ2-5
d_call: TRBD1
v_call: TRBV10-3
clone_size: -
cdr3_aa: CAISYRGQETQYF
cdr3_nt: TGTGCCATCAGTTACAGGGGCCAAGAGACCCAGTACTTC

j_call: TRBJ2-2
d_call: TRBD2
v_call: TRBV23-1
clone_size: few
cdr3_aa: CASSLQTSGRRSWTGELFF
cdr3_nt: TGCGCCAGCAGTCTCCAGACTAGCGGGAGAAGATCATGGACCGGGGAGCTGTTTTTT

j_call: TRBJ1-4
d_call: -
v_call: TRBV19
clone_size: -
cdr3_aa: CASSILRGAATNEKLFF
cdr3_nt: TGTGCCAGTAGTATACTCCGGGGTGCTGCAACTAATGAAAAACTGTTTTTT

j_call: TRBJ2-1
d_call: -
v_call: TRBV11-2
clone_size: -
cdr3_aa: CASSLGQAFNEQFF
cdr3_nt: TGTGCCAGCAGCTTGGGACAAGCATTCAATGAGCAGTTCTTC

j_call: TRBJ2-5
d_call: -
v_call: TRBV2
clone_size: once
cdr3_aa: CASNNIRAQYF
cdr3_nt: TGTGCCAGCAACAACATCCGGGCCCAGTACTTC

j_call: TRBJ2-4
d_call: TRBD2
v_call: TRBV5-4
clone_size: once
cdr3_aa: CASSSGGTGRASVQYF
cdr3_nt: TGTGCCAGCAGCTCGGGGGGGACCGGGAGGGCTTCTGTTCAGTACTTC

j_call: TRBJ2-1
d_call: TRBD2
v_call: TRBV7-2
clone_size: -
cdr3_aa: CASSPHGTSGIDEQFF
cdr3_nt: TGTGCCAGCAGCCCACACGGGACTAGCGGGATCGATGAGCAGTTCTTC

j_call: TRBJ2-1
d_call: TRBD2
v_call: TRBV5-4
clone_size: -
cdr3_aa: CASSLSTSGSWRANEQFF
cdr3_nt: TGTGCCAGCAGCTTAAGTACTAGCGGGAGTTGGCGGGCCAATGAGCAGTTCTTC